Below are 8 T cell receptor beta chains sequenced from a single sample in a study of tumor and adjacent non-tumor tissue in lung cancer. This sample's RNA came from whole unsorted tissue. Three rounds of nested PCR, following a modified ARM-PCR protocol, produced the TCRbeta library. TCRdb independently ran MiXCR on the multiplex PCR reads; one entry per CDR3 protein. The sample lists about 79,000 distinct CDR3 sequences; around 77% were seen once. Specimen: lung tumor tissue. Receptors originate from a woman aged 40 to 49 with non-small cell lung cancer.

Comments on this clonotype: The CDR3 does not close with the conserved phenylalanine or tryptophan, likely indicating a read error. This chain joins TRBV5-1 and TRBJ2-2; TRBD2 matches 11 bases. The CDR3 runs to 16 residues. Germline values: CDR1 SGHRS, CDR2 YFSETQ. CDR3 DNA: TGCGCCAACAGCCGCCTGACTAGCGGGACAGCCGGGGAGCTGTTTCTT. Translation: CANSRLTSGTAGELFL.

As to this clonotype: A much more abundant neighbour one base away suggests this may be a read error. The rearrangement joins TRBV20-1 to TRBJ2-5, with D perhaps matching TRBD2 (5 bases). Germline values: CDR1 DFQATT, CDR2 SNEGSKA (reference sequence). The CDR3 covers 12 residues. V was clipped by 5 bases and J by 7 bases, with 14 bases between them. The CDR3 reads CSADDGKGTQYF. CDR3 bases: TGCAGTGCTGATGACGGGAAAGGGACCCAGTACTTC.

Note on this clonotype: One end of the junction is discordant with germline, which a read error may explain. This rearrangement joins TRBV6-1 to TRBJ2-7; 7 positions agree with TRBD1. CDR3 length: 14 amino acids. The V gene's germline CDR1 is MNHNS and CDR2 SASEGT. In DNA form, the CDR3 reads TGTGTCAGCAGTAATTCACAGGGGTTTTCCGAGCAGTACTTC. Protein product: CVSSNSQGFSEQYF.

The table lists this clonotype with many counts. CDR3 amino acids: CASSDFRDMNTEAFF. For the CDR3, the DNA is TGCGCCAGCAGTGACTTTCGGGATATGAACACTGAAGCTTTCTTT. The V call is TRBV10-2, the J call TRBJ1-1, with D unresolved. The germline gives CDR1 WSHSY, CDR2 SAAADI. The V gene lost 3 bases and the J gene lost 0 bases, with 11 bases spanning the gap. The CDR3 length is 15 residues.

The chain combines TRBV5-1 with TRBJ2-3; 11 bases are a match to TRBD1. This CDR3 is 16 amino acids long. Germline V lookup: CDR1 SGHRS, CDR2 YFSETQ. The trim removed 0 bases at V and 12 bases at J, leaving 12 bases unmatched. CDR3 coding DNA: TGCGCCAGCAGCTTGGCCGGACAGGGGGCCGCAGATCCACAGTATTTT. It translates to CASSLAGQGAADPQYF.

The chain joins TRBV12-3 or TRBV12-4 to TRBJ2-2; D might be TRBD1 or TRBD2, each matching 5 bases. Trimming shortened V by 6 bases and J by 8 bases, and 16 bases separated the two germline ends. The CDR3 has 14 amino acids. As DNA, the CDR3 is TGTGCCAGCAGGCACCCGGGACCCTGGGGGGAGCTGTTTTTT. Its translation is CASRHPGPWGELFF.

As for this clonotype: At one end, the junction sequence differs from germline, possibly due to a read error. The chain has TRBV11-2 and TRBJ1-2; possibly TRBD1 for D (6 bases). The CDR3 totals 12 residues. The germline V gene encodes CDR1 SGHAT and CDR2 FQNNGV. The CDR3 DNA reads TGTGCCAGCAGGGCGGGTCTGGGGGGCTATATCTTC. Protein: CASRAGLGGYIF. Based on the CDR3 plus reference TRBV11-2 and TRBJ1-2, the full variable domain is EAGVAQSPRYKIIEKRQSVAFWCNPISGHATLYWYQQILGQGPKLLIQFQNNGVVDDSQLPKDRFSAERLKGVDSTLKIQPAKLEDSAVYLCASRAGLGGYIFGSGTRLTVV.

This clonotype showed up just a few times. The V and J genes are TRBV28 and TRBJ2-7, with 9 bases fitting TRBD1. V was clipped by 5 bases and J by 3 bases; unmatched bases: 11. Germline V CDR1 and CDR2: MDHEN, SYDVKM. This CDR3 comprises 16 residues. This CDR3 reads CASSPGTGPRRYEQYF. In DNA form, the CDR3 reads TGTGCCAGCAGTCCTGGGACAGGGCCTAGACGCTACGAGCAGTACTTC.